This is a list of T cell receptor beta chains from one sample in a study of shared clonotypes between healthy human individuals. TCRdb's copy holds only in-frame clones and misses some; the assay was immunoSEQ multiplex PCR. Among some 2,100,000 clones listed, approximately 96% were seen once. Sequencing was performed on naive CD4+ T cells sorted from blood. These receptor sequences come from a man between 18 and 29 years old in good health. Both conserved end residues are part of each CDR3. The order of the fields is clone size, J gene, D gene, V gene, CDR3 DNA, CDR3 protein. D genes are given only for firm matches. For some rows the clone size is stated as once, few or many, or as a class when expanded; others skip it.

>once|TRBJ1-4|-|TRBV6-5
TGTGCCAGCAGTAGCGACAGATCAACTAATGAAAAACTGTTTTTT
CASSSDRSTNEKLFF
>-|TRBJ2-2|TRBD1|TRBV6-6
TGTGCCAGCGGAGGACAGGGGGCCGGGGAGCTGTTTTTT
CASGGQGAGELFF
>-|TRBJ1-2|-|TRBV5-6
TGTGCCAGCACCTCGATCTTAGCTAACTATGGCTACACCTTC
CASTSILANYGYTF
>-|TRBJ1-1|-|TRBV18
TGTGCCAGCGGGTTGGGGAGCCTGAACACTGAAGCTTTCTTT
CASGLGSLNTEAFF
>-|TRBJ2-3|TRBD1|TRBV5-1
TGCGCCAGCAGCTTGCAGGGACAGGAGACAGATACGCAGTATTTT
CASSLQGQETDTQYF
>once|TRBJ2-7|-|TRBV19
TGTGCCAGTAGTATGTGGGGGAAGCAGTACTTC
CASSMWGKQYF
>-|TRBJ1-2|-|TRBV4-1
TGCGCCAGCAGCCAAGTCCCTCCGCGGACAGTCCTCTTC
CASSQVPPRTVLF
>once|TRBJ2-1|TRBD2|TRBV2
TGTGCCAGCAGTATGGAGGGTAGCGGGACCAATGAGCAGTTCTTC
CASSMEGSGTNEQFF
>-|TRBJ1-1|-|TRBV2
TGTGCCAGCGGGTACGACAGGAACACTGAAGCTTTCTTT
CASGYDRNTEAFF
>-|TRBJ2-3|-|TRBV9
TGTGCCAGCAGCGTAGTCGACCGGCAGGATACGCAGTATTTT
CASSVVDRQDTQYF
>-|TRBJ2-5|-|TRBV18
TGTGCCAGCTCAGCCCAGAGGGGCGCGGGAGAGACCCAGTACTTC
CASSAQRGAGETQYF
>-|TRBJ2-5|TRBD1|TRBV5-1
TGCGCCAGCAGCTTGTTGACAGGGGGAATCCAAGAGACCCAGTACTTC
CASSLLTGGIQETQYF
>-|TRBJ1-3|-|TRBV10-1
TGCGCCAGCAGTGATGGGCCTAACTCTGGAAACACCATATATTTT
CASSDGPNSGNTIYF
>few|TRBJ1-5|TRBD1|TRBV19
TGTGCCAGTACGGACAGGGGGAAAATCCAACTCCAAAGCAATCAGCCCCAGCATTTT
CASTDRGKIQLQSNQPQHF
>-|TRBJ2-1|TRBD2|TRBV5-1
TGCGCCAGCAGCTTGGCCGAGAGTGCGGCTAGCGGGTTCTTC
CASSLAESAASGFF
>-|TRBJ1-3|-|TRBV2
TGTGCCAGCCGGGAACGGACAGACTCTGGAAACACCATATATTTT
CASRERTDSGNTIYF
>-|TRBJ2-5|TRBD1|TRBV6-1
TGTGCCAGCAGTGGACAGGGGGCGGGAGAGACCCAGTACTTC
CASSGQGAGETQYF
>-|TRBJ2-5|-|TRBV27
TGTGCCAGCAGTCCGGGAGCAGGGAAACAAGAGACCCAGTACTTC
CASSPGAGKQETQYF
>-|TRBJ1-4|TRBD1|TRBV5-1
TGCGCCAGCAGCTTGGCCGGGACAGGGGCGGGTAATGAAAAACTGTTTTTT
CASSLAGTGAGNEKLFF
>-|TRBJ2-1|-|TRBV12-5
TGTGCTAGTGGTTTGGTAATTGCGGGCGGCCCCTACAATGAGCAGTTCTTC
CASGLVIAGGPYNEQFF
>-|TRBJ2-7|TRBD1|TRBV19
TGTGCCAGTAGATCAGGGGACAGGGTTCGGAACGAGCAGTACTTC
CASRSGDRVRNEQYF
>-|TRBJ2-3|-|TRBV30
TGTGCCTGGAGTCGACAGGACACAGATACGCAGTATTTT
CAWSRQDTDTQYF
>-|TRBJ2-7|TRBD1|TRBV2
TGTGCCAGCAGTGATTCATTCTGGGACAGGGATTACGAGCAGTACTTC
CASSDSFWDRDYEQYF
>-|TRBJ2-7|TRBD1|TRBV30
TGTGCCTGGGGACAGGGTGTCTACGAGCAGTACTTC
CAWGQGVYEQYF
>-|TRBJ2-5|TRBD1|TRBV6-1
TGTGCCAGCAGCAGGACAGGGGGGTACCAAGAGACCCAGTACTTC
CASSRTGGYQETQYF
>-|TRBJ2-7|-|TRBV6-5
TGTGCCAGTCATATAGGGAGCTCCTACGAGCAGTACTTC
CASHIGSSYEQYF
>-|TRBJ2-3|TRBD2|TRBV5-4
TGTGCCAGCACGGGGGGTGGCACAGATACGCAGTATTTT
CASTGGGTDTQYF
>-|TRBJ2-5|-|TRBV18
TGTGCCAGCTCACCACGTCAGCAAGAGACCCAGTACTTC
CASSPRQQETQYF
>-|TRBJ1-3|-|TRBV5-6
TGTGCCAGCAGCTCGACGGGTGCCCTCTCTGGAAACACCATATATTTT
CASSSTGALSGNTIYF
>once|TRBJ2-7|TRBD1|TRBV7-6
TGTGCCAGCAGCCTAGACAGGGTCTACGAGCAGTACTTC
CASSLDRVYEQYF
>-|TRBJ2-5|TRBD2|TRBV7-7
TGTGCTAGCAGCTTAGCAGGAAGCGGGGGGGCCGGAGAGACCCAGTACTTC
CASSLAGSGGAGETQYF
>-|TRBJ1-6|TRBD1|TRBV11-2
TGTGCCAGCAGCCTAAGGGAGGGGACAGGGGCTGACTATAATTCACCCCTCCACTTT
CASSLREGTGADYNSPLHF
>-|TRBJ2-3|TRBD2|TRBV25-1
TGTGCCAGCGCGGTAGCGGGTATCACAGATACGCAGTATTTT
CASAVAGITDTQYF
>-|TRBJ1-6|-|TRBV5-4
TGTGCCAGCAGTTTGGGGGGCGCGTCTAATTCACCCCTCCACTTT
CASSLGGASNSPLHF
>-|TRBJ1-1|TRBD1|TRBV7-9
TGTGCCAGCAGCTTCGTTGTTGGACAGGGGGTTGATGTAGCTTTCTTT
CASSFVVGQGVDVAFF
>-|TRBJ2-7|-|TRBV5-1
TGCGCCAGCAGCTTGTTCGGGACCGGCCCCTACGAGCAGTACTTC
CASSLFGTGPYEQYF
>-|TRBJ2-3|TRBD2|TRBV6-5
TGTGCCAGCAGTTCGTTAGCGGGGAAAAGCACAGATACGCAGTATTTT
CASSSLAGKSTDTQYF
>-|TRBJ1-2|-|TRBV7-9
TGTGCCAGCAGCTTATCGGATGGCTACACCTTC
CASSLSDGYTF
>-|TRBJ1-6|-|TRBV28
TGTGCCAGCAGTGGGGGAAACAAGGCGGGAAATTCACCCCTCCACTTT
CASSGGNKAGNSPLHF
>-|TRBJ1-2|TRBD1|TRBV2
TGTGCCAGCAGCGCGGGACAGGGGGCGGGTGGCTACACCTTC
CASSAGQGAGGYTF
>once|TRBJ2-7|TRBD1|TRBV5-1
TGCGCCAGCAGCTTGGAGTCAGGGGGCGCGTACGAGCAGTACTTC
CASSLESGGAYEQYF
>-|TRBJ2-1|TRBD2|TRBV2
TGTGCCAGCAGTGAACAGCGGGGGAGCTCCTACAATGAGCAGTTCTTC
CASSEQRGSSYNEQFF
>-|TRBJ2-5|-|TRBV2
TGTGCCAGCAGTGAAGTAGGTGCCAGCCAAGAGACCCAGTACTTC
CASSEVGASQETQYF
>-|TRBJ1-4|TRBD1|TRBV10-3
TGTGCCATCAGTTCTCGGACAGGGGACGATACAACTAATGAAAAACTGTTTTTT
CAISSRTGDDTTNEKLFF
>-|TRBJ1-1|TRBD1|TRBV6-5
TGTGCCACCGGGACAGGGGGCCCGGGAACTGAAGCTTTCTTT
CATGTGGPGTEAFF
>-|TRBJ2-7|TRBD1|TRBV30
TGTGCCTGGGAACCGGGACAGAGTCCCTACGAGCAGTACTTC
CAWEPGQSPYEQYF
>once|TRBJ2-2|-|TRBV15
TGTGCCACCAGCCCTATTGGTTCTAGGGAAGCGGGGGAGCTGTTTTTT
CATSPIGSREAGELFF
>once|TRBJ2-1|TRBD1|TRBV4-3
TGCGCCAGCAGCCGATCTCCCGACAGGGGTTCGGGAAATGAGCAGTTCTTC
CASSRSPDRGSGNEQFF
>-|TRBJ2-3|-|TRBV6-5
TGTGCCAGCAGTTACCCCACTTGGGATACGCAGTATTTT
CASSYPTWDTQYF
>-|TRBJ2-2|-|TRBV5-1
TGCGCCAGCAGCTCATGGACGAGGAACACCGGGGAGCTGTTTTTT
CASSSWTRNTGELFF
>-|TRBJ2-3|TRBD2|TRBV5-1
TGCGCCAGCAGCTTGGAGGCTAGCGGTTACACAGATACGCAGTATTTT
CASSLEASGYTDTQYF
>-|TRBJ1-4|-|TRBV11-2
TGTGCCAGCAGCCGTATTAATGAAAAACTGTTTTTT
CASSRINEKLFF
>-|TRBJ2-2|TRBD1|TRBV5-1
TGCGCCAGCAGCTCGGGACAGGGGGCCGGGGAGCTGTTTTTT
CASSSGQGAGELFF